The 8 T cell receptor beta chains below were found in one sample sequenced in a study of T cell responses to AZD1222 COVID-19 vaccine. TCRdb's copy holds only in-frame clones and misses some; the assay was immunoSEQ multiplex PCR. The sample has roughly 76,000 clones, 80% to 90% seen once. The specimen was peripheral blood, collected on day 0 of AZD1222 vaccination. The receptors shown here come from an adult in good health.

This chain links TRBV19 with TRBJ1-2, with a possible D match to TRBD1 (5 bases). This CDR3 is built from 15 residues. Germline V CDR1 and CDR2: LNHDA, SQIVND (reference sequence). The V and J ends lost 2 bases and 8 bases respectively, with 18 bases between them. The CDR3 region has the DNA TGTGCCAGTAGTATAATGACGGCGGGGGGATACGGCTACACCTTC. Residues: CASSIMTAGGYGYTF.

The CDR3 nucleotides are TGTGCCAGCAGCAAAGAGACAGGGAAGTGGGGGAACACTGAAGCTTTCTTT. Translated: CASSKETGKWGNTEAFF. The chain joins TRBV21-1 to TRBJ1-1; TRBD1 was called by the table and not checked on the DNA. TRBV21-1 is a pseudogene. This CDR3 spans 17 amino acids.

Here the CDR3 DNA reads TGTGCCAGCAGTGACAGCAACCAAGAGACCCAGTACTTC. Translated: CASSDSNQETQYF. The chain has TRBV9 and TRBJ2-5, with a possible D match to TRBD1 (5 bases). V was clipped by 5 bases and J by 0 bases, with 8 bases between them. The CDR3 totals 13 residues. Germline CDR1 and CDR2: SGDLS and YYNGEE. The whole variable domain, remainder taken from reference TRBV9 and TRBJ2-5, is DSGVTQTPKHLITATGQRVTLRCSPRSGDLSVYWYQQSLDQGLQFLIQYYNGEERAKGNILERFSAQQFPDLHSELNLSSLELGDSALYFCASSDSNQETQYFGPGTRLLVL.

This chain uses TRBV19 with TRBJ2-5; 7 bases match TRBD1. The V and J ends lost 7 bases and 2 bases, in that order; junction bases with no gene match: 10. The CDR3 has 15 amino acids. CDR1 and CDR2 from the germline V gene are LNHDA and SQIVND (reference sequence). This CDR3 reads CASKAGGRPQETQYF. CDR3 in DNA: TGTGCCAGTAAGGCAGGGGGAAGACCTCAAGAGACCCAGTACTTC.

This chain links TRBV29-1 with TRBJ1-2, with 9 bases fitting TRBD1. CDR3 size: 14 residues. V was pared by 3 bases and J by 4 bases, with 6 bases of the junction left unmatched. CDR1 is SQVTM, CDR2 ANQGSEA, per germline. DNA of the CDR3: TGCAGCGTTGAGGGACAGGGCATTAGCTATGGCTACACCTTC. This sequence encodes CSVEGQGISYGYTF. Full variable domain (missing parts from reference TRBV29-1 and TRBJ1-2): SAVISQKPSRDICQRGTSLTIQCQVDSQVTMMFWYRQQPGQSLTLIATANQGSEATYESGFVIDKFPISRPNLTFSTLTVSNMSPEDSSIYLCSVEGQGISYGYTFGSGTRLTVV.

The chain combines TRBV2 with TRBJ1-1; D is perhaps TRBD1 (5 bases). Germline V gives CDR1 SNHLY, CDR2 FYNNEI. The CDR3 totals 13 residues. V was cut by 7 bases and J by 8 bases, with 17 bases left in between. For the CDR3, the DNA is TGTGCCAGCATGGCAGGGACCCTTCTCGAAGCTTTCTTT. This gives the protein CASMAGTLLEAFF.

This sequence joins TRBV18 and TRBJ2-4, with a weak D call TRBD1 (6 bases). The CDR3 totals 13 residues. Deletions cut 6 bases from V and 1 base from J, with 7 bases between. The germline V gene encodes CDR1 KGHSH and CDR2 LQKENI. In DNA, the CDR3 is TGTGCCAGCTCCCAGGGGGCCAAAAACATTCAGTACTTC. Translation gives CASSQGAKNIQYF.

This chain uses TRBV6-1 with TRBJ1-1; 7 bases align to TRBD1. The CDR3 runs 15 residues. CDR1 is MNHNS and CDR2 is SASEGT in the germline V gene. V was pared by 3 bases and J by 2 bases, with 6 bases of the junction left unmatched. The CDR3 spells CASSDRGQTNTEAFF. CDR3 nucleotide sequence: TGTGCCAGCAGTGACCGGGGACAGACCAACACTGAAGCTTTCTTT.